Shown below are 29 T cell receptor beta chains from a single sample sequenced in a study of cytomegalovirus exposure and HLA in healthy donors. PCR employed 60 Vbeta and 13 Jbeta primers. The assay was immunoSEQ multiplex PCR, and TCRdb's table has in-frame clones only and misses some. The sample holds around 61,000 clones, about 90% seen once. Sequences were obtained from PBMCs. These receptors were obtained from a man aged 25-45 years in good health and CMV-seropositive.

In its sample, this clone was seen once. The chain links TRBV5-1 to TRBJ2-7, with 11 bases fitting TRBD1. CDR1 SGHRS and CDR2 YFSETQ come from the germline V gene. The length of the CDR3 is 14 residues. Losses at the gene ends were 5 bases for V and 7 bases for J; bases not matched to a gene: 8. The CDR3 bases are TGCGCCAGCAGTCCCGGACAGGGGGCGCGAGAGCAGTACTTC. Amino acid sequence: CASSPGQGAREQYF.

The V and J genes are TRBV30 and TRBJ1-2, with 7 bases fitting TRBD1. In germline, CDR1 is GTSNPN, CDR2 SVGIG (reference sequence). The CDR3 has 18 amino acids. V lost 3 bases, J lost 1 base, and 17 bases stayed unmatched. CDR3 loop: CAWRAGTEATIFNYGYTF. The CDR3 DNA follows: TGTGCCTGGAGGGCCGGGACAGAGGCAACTATTTTTAACTATGGCTACACCTTC.

The CDR3 region has the DNA TGCAGCGTAGTGGACAGAAACACCGGGGAGCTGTTTTTT. Protein: CSVVDRNTGELFF. V and J are TRBV29-1 and TRBJ2-2, with D tentatively TRBD1 (6 bases). CDR3 length equals 13 residues. Germline V CDR1 and CDR2: SQVTM, ANQGSEA. Trimming pared 6 bases from V and 2 bases from J, leaving 10 bases between.

This clone appeared once. The CDR3 reads CASMARSNTEAFF. In DNA, the CDR3 is TGTGCCAGTATGGCCAGATCGAACACTGAAGCTTTCTTT. The genes are TRBV19 and TRBJ1-1, with unresolved D. This CDR3 has 13 residues. Germline assignment: CDR1 LNHDA and CDR2 SQIVND (reference sequence). V lost 7 bases, J lost 1 base, and 10 bases lay in between.

This rearrangement joins TRBV2 to TRBJ2-3; 8 nucleotides line up with TRBD1. Germline trimming cut 6 bases from V and 0 bases from J; bases unmatched to any gene: 2. This CDR3 comprises 14 residues. CDR1 is SNHLY and CDR2 is FYNNEI in the germline V gene. CDR3 nucleotide sequence: TGTGCCAGCAGGCGGGACAGGAGCACAGATACGCAGTATTTT. It encodes CASRRDRSTDTQYF.

This clone has only one observation. The genes are TRBV5-6 and TRBJ1-6; 9 nucleotides match TRBD1. The CDR3 has 14 residues. Per the germline V gene, CDR1 is SGHDT and CDR2 is YYEEEE. V was clipped by 4 bases and J by 8 bases; unmatched bases: 4. Written as DNA, the CDR3 is TGTGCCAGCAGCCCGACAGGGGGTTATTCACCCCTCCACTTT. Translated, it gives CASSPTGGYSPLHF. The complete variable domain, with remaining parts taken from reference TRBV5-6 and TRBJ1-6, reads DAGVTQSPTHLIKTRGQQVTLRCSPKSGHDTVSWYQQALGQGPQFIFQYYEEEERQRGNFPDRFSGHQFPNYSSELNVNALLLGDSALYLCASSPTGGYSPLHFGNGTRLTVT.

The chain uses TRBV27 and TRBJ2-1; TRBD2 matches at 7 bases. Trimming removed 4 bases from V and 10 bases from J; junction bases left unmatched: 16. The germline gives CDR1 MNHEY, CDR2 SMNVEV (reference sequence). CDR3 length: 16 residues. The DNA of the CDR3 is TGTGCCAGCAGTTCCCGGGACCGCCGTATACTAGCGGAGCAGTTCTTC. It is translated as CASSSRDRRILAEQFF.

The chain carries TRBV19 and TRBJ1-1; D is uncertain. The germline gives CDR1 LNHDA, CDR2 SQIVND (reference sequence). There are 11 residues in the CDR3. The V end lost 10 bases, the J end lost 7 bases, and 13 bases lay between the germline ends. CDR3 sequence: CATLQTGEAFF. DNA of the CDR3: TGTGCCACCTTACAGACCGGTGAAGCTTTCTTT.

As to this clone: The same CDR3 is also encoded by other DNA sequences in this sample. The CDR3 nucleotides read TGTGCCAGCAGCCTCACAGGGAGCTCCTACAATGAGCAGTTCTTC. It codes for CASSLTGSSYNEQFF. The chain combines TRBV7-2 with TRBJ2-1, with D perhaps matching TRBD1 (6 bases). V shed 5 bases and J shed 0 bases, with 11 bases lying between them. Per germline, CDR1 SGHTA and CDR2 FQGNSA. This CDR3 contains 15 residues.

The V call is TRBV19, the J call TRBJ2-7; 8 bases agree with TRBD2. Germline V gives CDR1 LNHDA, CDR2 SQIVND (reference sequence). The CDR3 extends over 14 amino acids. After removal of 5 bases from V and 4 bases from J, the junction contained 7 bases not matched to a gene. CDR3 in DNA: TGTGCCAGTAGTTCGACTAGCGACACTTACGAGCAGTACTTC. Protein sequence: CASSSTSDTYEQYF.

The chain joins TRBV11-2 to TRBJ2-7, with D possibly being TRBD1 (5 bases). Trimming pared 4 bases from V and 4 bases from J, leaving 20 bases between. CDR1 and CDR2 from the germline V gene are SGHAT and FQNNGV. This CDR3 spans 16 amino acids. This CDR3 is CASSSPRRQREYEQYF. In nucleotides, the CDR3 is TGTGCCAGCAGCTCTCCCCGCCGACAGAGAGAATACGAGCAGTACTTC.

CDR3 DNA sequence: TGCAGCGCCGAACGGGGGGATGAGCAGTTCTTC. Translated: CSAERGDEQFF. The J gene is TRBJ2-1, the V gene TRBV29-1; 7 positions agree with TRBD2. This CDR3 comprises 11 residues. The V gene end was trimmed by 7 bases and the J gene end by 8 bases; junction bases not matched to a gene: 5. CDR1 is SQVTM, CDR2 ANQGSEA, per germline.

This clone was seen once. This rearrangement joins TRBV27 to TRBJ1-5; 7 bases map to TRBD1. The V gene end was trimmed by 5 bases and the J gene end by 2 bases; junction bases not matched to a gene: 6. Germline V gene data show CDR1 as MNHEY and CDR2 as SMNVEV (reference sequence). There are 15 residues in the CDR3. The CDR3 here is CASSVGGVGNQPQHF. As DNA, the CDR3 is TGTGCCAGCAGTGTAGGGGGCGTAGGCAATCAGCCCCAGCATTTT.

J is TRBJ2-5 and V is TRBV7-3; 10 bases agree with TRBD2. The CDR3 consists of 15 residues. From germline, CDR1 is SGHTA and CDR2 FQGTGA. The trim removed 5 bases at V and 5 bases at J, leaving 8 bases unmatched. This chain's CDR3 is CASSPGNSGGETQYF. CDR3 in DNA: TGTGCCAGCAGCCCCGGGAATAGCGGGGGGGAGACCCAGTACTTC. Looking up the rest from reference TRBV7-3 and TRBJ2-5 gives the full variable domain: GAGVSQTPSNKVTEKGKYVELRCDPISGHTALYWYRQSLGQGPEFLIYFQGTGAADDSGLPNDRFFAVRPEGSVSTLKIQRTERGDSAVYLCASSPGNSGGETQYFGPGTRLLVL.

This clone was seen a single time. This chain connects TRBV2 to TRBJ1-2; TRBD1 matches 7 bases. After removal of 6 bases from V and 2 bases from J, the junction contained 3 bases not matched to a gene. CDR3 length: 13 amino acids. Germline V CDR1 and CDR2: SNHLY, FYNNEI. CDR3 coding DNA: TGTGCCAGCAGAGGGACAGAGAACTATGGCTACACCTTC. It yields the protein CASRGTENYGYTF.

This chain joins TRBV27 and TRBJ2-3, with 9 bases aligning to TRBD2. Germline values: CDR1 MNHEY, CDR2 SMNVEV (reference sequence). CDR3 length equals 18 residues. Trimming took 0 bases from V and 5 from J; bases not matched to a gene: 12. Here the CDR3 DNA reads TGTGCCAGCAGTTTATCCTTGAGCGGGAGGAATAAGTTAGATACGCAGTATTTT. Encoded protein: CASSLSLSGRNKLDTQYF.

This clone was recorded a few times. The gene calls are TRBV30 and TRBJ1-2; 7 bases align to TRBD1. The CDR3 covers 13 residues. The V and J ends lost 1 base and 8 bases, in that order; junction bases with no gene match: 7. CDR1 is GTSNPN, CDR2 SVGIG, per germline (reference sequence). The CDR3 coding sequence is TGTGCCTGGAGTGGGGACAGCGGTTGGGGCTACACCTTC. Protein: CAWSGDSGWGYTF.

V and J are TRBV4-1 and TRBJ2-1; D might be TRBD1 (5 bases). The CDR3 has 17 residues. In germline, CDR1 is MGHRA, CDR2 YSYEKL. With 1 base removed from V and 0 bases from J, the gap between germline ends came to 13 bases. The CDR3 protein is CASSQGWTLLSYNEQFF. In DNA form, the CDR3 reads TGCGCCAGCAGCCAAGGATGGACACTACTCTCCTACAATGAGCAGTTCTTC.

The gene calls are TRBV9 and TRBJ2-3, with D perhaps matching TRBD1 (5 bases). Germline V gene data show CDR1 as SGDLS and CDR2 as YYNGEE. The CDR3 is 13 residues long. V lost 6 bases, J lost 1 base, and 9 bases lay in between. The CDR3 protein is CASNPTGTDTQYF. Here the CDR3 DNA reads TGTGCCAGCAACCCGACAGGCACAGATACGCAGTATTTT. Variable domain in full (rest from reference TRBV9 and TRBJ2-3): DSGVTQTPKHLITATGQRVTLRCSPRSGDLSVYWYQQSLDQGLQFLIQYYNGEERAKGNILERFSAQQFPDLHSELNLSSLELGDSALYFCASNPTGTDTQYFGPGTRLTVL.

This rearrangement joins TRBV11-3 to TRBJ2-4, with D possibly being TRBD1 (7 bases). V lost 4 bases and J 8 bases, leaving 12 bases between the germline ends. This CDR3 is built from 13 residues. Germline V lookup: CDR1 SGHNT, CDR2 YENEEA. The CDR3 region is CASSSDREDIQYF. DNA of the CDR3: TGTGCCAGCAGCTCCGACAGGGAGGACATTCAGTACTTC.

The chain employs TRBV28 and TRBJ2-3; the D gene is possibly TRBD1 (6 bases). V shed 5 bases and J shed 2 bases, with 14 bases lying between them. Germline V CDR1 and CDR2: MDHEN, SYDVKM. The length of the CDR3 is 15 residues. This CDR3 reads CASSQARGFTDTQYF. The CDR3 bases are TGTGCCAGCAGTCAAGCGAGGGGGTTCACAGATACGCAGTATTTT. The variable domain in full, completed from reference TRBV28 and TRBJ2-3, reads DVKVTQSSRYLVKRTGEKVFLECVQDMDHENMFWYRQDPGLGLRLIYFSYDVKMKEKGDIPEGYSVSREKKERFSLILESASTNQTSMYLCASSQARGFTDTQYFGPGTRLTVL.

CDR3 in DNA: TGTGCCAGCAGTTATGGTGGGAGGAACACTGAAGCTTTCTTT. This sequence encodes CASSYGGRNTEAFF. V is TRBV6-6 and J is TRBJ1-1; D is unresolved. Between the trimmed V and J ends, which lost 3 bases and 1 base, there was a span of 9 bases. Germline V CDR1 and CDR2: MNHNY, SVGAGI (reference sequence). This CDR3 has 14 amino acids.

The rearrangement uses TRBV14 and TRBJ2-7, with 9 bases fitting TRBD2. After removal of 6 bases from V and 0 bases from J, the junction contained 6 bases not matched to a gene. Germline V gene data show CDR1 as SGHDN and CDR2 as FVKESK. The CDR3 runs to 15 residues. Here the CDR3 DNA reads TGTGCCAGCAGTCCCTTAGCGGGAGCCTCCTACGAGCAGTACTTC. Amino acids: CASSPLAGASYEQYF.

This clone came up a few times. The chain combines TRBV6-1 with TRBJ1-1, with TRBD1 matching over 8 bases. Trimming removed 2 bases from V and 6 bases from J; junction bases left unmatched: 5. The length of the CDR3 is 14 residues. The germline V gene has CDR1 MNHNS and CDR2 SASEGT. CDR3 in amino acids: CASSESRGQAEAFF. The CDR3 nucleotides read TGTGCCAGCAGTGAATCCAGGGGGCAGGCTGAAGCTTTCTTT.

The V gene is TRBV4-2, the J gene TRBJ1-5, with D possibly TRBD1 on 5 matching bases. Per the germline V gene, CDR1 is LGHNA and CDR2 is YNFKEQ. Trimming left V 0 bases short and J 3 bases short, with 12 bases between. This CDR3 is built from 16 residues. Here the CDR3 DNA reads TGTGCCAGCAGCCAAGAAAATTCAGGGCACAATCAGCCCCAGCATTTT. Protein product: CASSQENSGHNQPQHF.

The chain has TRBV4-1 and TRBJ2-1, with a tentative D call TRBD2 (6 bases). V dropped 2 bases and J dropped 7 bases, with 18 bases sitting between them. Per the germline V gene, CDR1 is MGHRA and CDR2 is YSYEKL. The CDR3 totals 16 residues. This chain's CDR3 is CASSQPTRTSRNEQFF. CDR3 nucleotides: TGCGCCAGCAGCCAACCGACTAGAACCTCCCGTAATGAGCAGTTCTTC.

Points on this clone: The sample has other DNA sequences that encode this CDR3 too. This chain joins TRBV7-2 and TRBJ2-7; no definite D call. The germline gives CDR1 SGHTA, CDR2 FQGNSA. V lost 4 bases, J lost 3 bases, and 4 bases lay in between. CDR3 length equals 11 residues. CDR3 nucleotide sequence: TGTGCCAGCAGCTCTTACTACGAGCAGTACTTC. As protein: CASSSYYEQYF.

The rearrangement uses TRBV5-8 and TRBJ2-7; 8 bases match TRBD2. The length of the CDR3 is 15 residues. Germline V lookup: CDR1 SGHTS, CDR2 YDEGEE. The ends lost 4 bases at V and 2 bases at J; junction bases unmatched: 8. The CDR3 is CASSPGGGLTYEQYF. The DNA of the CDR3 is TGTGCCAGCAGCCCGGGGGGGGGATTGACCTACGAGCAGTACTTC. Full variable domain (remainder filled in from reference TRBV5-8 and TRBJ2-7): EAGVTQSPTHLIKTRGQQATLRCSPISGHTSVYWYQQALGLGLQFLLWYDEGEERNRGNFPPRFSGRQFPNYSSELNVNALELEDSALYLCASSPGGGLTYEQYFGPGTRLTVT.

The chain is built from TRBV29-1 and TRBJ2-3; maybe TRBD1 (6 bases). V lost 7 bases, J lost 1 base, and 12 bases lay in between. From germline, CDR1 is SQVTM and CDR2 ANQGSEA. This CDR3 has 13 amino acids. This chain's CDR3 is CSAVRQGTDTQYF. The CDR3 region has the DNA TGCAGCGCCGTACGACAGGGCACAGATACGCAGTATTTT.